This note documents a single T cell receptor beta chain sequence. Exclusion of a patient followed from autoimmune disease history or systemic immunosuppression. Here immunoSEQ multiplex PCR was the method, and the copy in TCRdb shows in-frame clones only, minus some. The data hold more than 55,000 clones, with roughly nine tenths observed a single time. The data are from a study of OX40 agonist ivuxolimab in advanced cancers. Study information: An anti-OX40 (CD134) antibody with agonistic activity, ivuxolimab, was administered to patients. The dose-escalation cohort had hepatocellular carcinoma, melanoma, renal cell or head and neck cancer.

Germline-derived CDR1 and CDR2 are MDHEN and SYDVKM. V lost 3 bases to trimming and J lost 1 base, with 1 base between them. The CDR3 loop spans 13 amino acids. Sequencing used CD4+ or CD8+ T cells sorted from blood, obtained in a trial of the OX40 agonist ivuxolimab. This receptor was identified in an adult with an advanced solid tumor such as melanoma, head and neck, liver or kidney cancer. The gene calls are TRBV28 and TRBJ2-6; D is uncertain. The CDR3 loop is CASSLSGANVLTF. The DNA for the CDR3 is TGTGCCAGCAGTTTGTCTGGGGCCAACGTCCTGACTTTC. Full variable domain (missing parts from reference TRBV28 and TRBJ2-6): DVKVTQSSRYLVKRTGEKVFLECVQDMDHENMFWYRQDPGLGLRLIYFSYDVKMKEKGDIPEGYSVSREKKERFSLILESASTNQTSMYLCASSLSGANVLTFGAGSRLTVL.